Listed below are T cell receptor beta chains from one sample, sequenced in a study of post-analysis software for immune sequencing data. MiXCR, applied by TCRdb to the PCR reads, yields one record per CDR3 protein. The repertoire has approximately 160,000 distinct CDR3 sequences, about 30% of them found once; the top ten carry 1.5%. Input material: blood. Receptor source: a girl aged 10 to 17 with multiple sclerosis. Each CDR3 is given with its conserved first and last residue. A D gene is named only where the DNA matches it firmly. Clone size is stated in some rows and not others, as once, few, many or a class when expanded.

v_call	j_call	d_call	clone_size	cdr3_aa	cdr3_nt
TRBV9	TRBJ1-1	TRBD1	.	CASSPHPGTGNTEAFF	TGTGCCAGCAGCCCTCATCCTGGGACAGGGAACACTGAAGCTTTCTTT
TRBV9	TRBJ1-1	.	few	CASSADGYTEAFF	TGTGCCAGCAGCGCGGACGGCTACACTGAAGCTTTCTTT
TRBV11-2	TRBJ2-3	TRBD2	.	CAGSLRLAAHTQYF	TGTGCCGGCAGCTTGAGGCTAGCGGCGCATACGCAGTATTTT
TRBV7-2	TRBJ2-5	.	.	CASSLDGGKGVLEAQYF	TGTGCCAGCAGCTTAGATGGGGGTAAGGGGGTGCTGGAGGCCCAGTACTTC
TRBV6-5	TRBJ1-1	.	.	CASSHDGGGSTEAFF	TGTGCCAGCAGCCACGATGGGGGAGGGAGCACTGAAGCTTTCTTT
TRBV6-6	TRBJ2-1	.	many	CASMAHYGNEQFF	TGTGCCAGTATGGCTCACTACGGAAATGAGCAGTTCTTC
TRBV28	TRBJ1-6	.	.	CASALAQAGPLHF	TGTGCCAGCGCCCTCGCACAGGCCGGACCCCTCCACTTT
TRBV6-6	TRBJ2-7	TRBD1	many	CASSSIDRGLSYEQYF	TGTGCCAGCAGTTCCATAGACAGGGGGCTCTCCTACGAGCAGTACTTC
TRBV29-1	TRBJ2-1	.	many	CSVGGKGKSSGVEQFF	TGCAGCGTTGGGGGGAAGGGGAAATCAAGCGGCGTCGAGCAGTTCTTC
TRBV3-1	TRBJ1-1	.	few	CASSQFWQGNTEAFF	TGTGCCAGCAGCCAATTCTGGCAGGGGAACACTGAAGCTTTCTTT
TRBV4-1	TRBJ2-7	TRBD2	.	CASSQEGLANSYERYF	TGCGCTAGCAGCCAAGAGGGACTAGCGAACTCCTACGAGCGGTACTTC
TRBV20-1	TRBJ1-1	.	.	CSASRLYGFRENTEAFF	TGCAGTGCTAGTCGTTTATATGGGTTTCGGGAGAACACTGAAGCTTTCTTT
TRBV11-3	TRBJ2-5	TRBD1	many	CASSRTGTGGAETQYF	TGTGCCAGCAGCAGAACCGGGACAGGGGGGGCAGAGACCCAGTACTTC
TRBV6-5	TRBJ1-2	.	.	CASRRDWEDYTF	TGTGCCAGCAGGAGGGATTGGGAGGACTACACCTTC
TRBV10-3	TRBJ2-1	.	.	CAISESSWGSNEQFF	TGTGCCATCAGTGAGAGTTCCTGGGGGAGCAATGAGCAGTTCTTC
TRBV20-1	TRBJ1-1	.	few	CSASVTAGEAFF	TGCAGTGCTAGCGTTACAGCCGGCGAAGCTTTCTTT
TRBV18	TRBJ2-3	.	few	CASSPPSTGSSTDTQYF	TGTGCCAGCTCACCACCGTCCACAGGGAGTAGCACAGATACGCAGTATTTT
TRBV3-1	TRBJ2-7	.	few	CASSSRDKGSEQYF	TGTGCCAGCAGCTCCCGGGACAAAGGGTCCGAGCAGTACTTC
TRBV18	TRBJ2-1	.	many	CASSPNQVPNEQFF	TGTGCCAGCTCACCCAACCAGGTCCCGAATGAGCAGTTCTTC
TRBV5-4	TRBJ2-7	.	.	CASSFPERGEQYF	TGTGCCAGCAGCTTCCCAGAGAGAGGCGAGCAGTACTTC
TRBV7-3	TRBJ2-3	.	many	CASSPTSRLSDTQYF	TGTGCCAGCAGCCCCACTAGCAGGCTATCCGATACGCAGTATTTT
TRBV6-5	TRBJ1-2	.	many	CASSYSPAANYGYTF	TGTGCCAGCAGTTACTCGCCGGCGGCCAACTATGGCTACACCTTC
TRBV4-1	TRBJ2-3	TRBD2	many	CASSQGAGVTDTQYF	TGCGCCAGCAGCCAAGGAGCGGGGGTGACAGATACGCAGTATTTT
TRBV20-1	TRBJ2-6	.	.	CSAREPSGANVLTF	TGCAGTGCTAGAGAACCCTCTGGGGCCAACGTCCTGACTTTC
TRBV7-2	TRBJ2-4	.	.	CASSFGQKNIQYF	TGTGCCAGCAGCTTTGGACAGAAAAACATTCAGTACTTC
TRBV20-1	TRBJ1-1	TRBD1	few	CSASYRGRNTEAFF	TGCAGTGCTAGCTATAGGGGGCGGAACACTGAAGCTTTCTTT
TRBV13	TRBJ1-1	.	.	CASRHRVNTEAFF	TGTGCCAGCAGGCACAGGGTTAACACTGAAGCTTTCTTT
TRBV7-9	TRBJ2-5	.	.	CASSLAGQGFQETQYF	TGTGCCAGCAGCCTAGCGGGACAGGGGTTTCAAGAGACCCAGTACTTC
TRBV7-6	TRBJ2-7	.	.	CVSSLGATITYNEQYF	TGTGTCAGCAGCTTAGGAGCGACGATCACCTACAATGAGCAGTACTTC
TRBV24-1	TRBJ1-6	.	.	CAATRQNSPLHF	TGTGCCGCCACCCGACAGAATTCACCCCTCCACTTT
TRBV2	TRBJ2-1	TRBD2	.	CASRRQGLAGANEQFF	TGTGCCAGCAGGCGACAGGGACTAGCCGGAGCCAATGAGCAGTTCTTC
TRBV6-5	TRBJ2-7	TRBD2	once	CASTRGLAGAYEQYF	TGCGCCAGCACCCGGGGACTAGCGGGGGCCTACGAGCAGTACTTC
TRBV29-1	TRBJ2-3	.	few	CSVERTNTDTQYF	TGCAGCGTTGAGAGGACCAACACAGATACGCAGTATTTT